This T cell receptor (beta chain) originates from a study of beta chain features in type 1 diabetes listed by TCRdb under 2018. For the wider study: Patients and healthy donors did not differ in mean age, gender distribution, total cell number or subset yield. The study compared TCRB repertoires of sorted circulating CD4+ T cell subsets between recently diagnosed type 1 diabetes patients and matched healthy donors. Across all samples, around 99 million sorted cells were examined, and cell number per subset correlated strongly with RNA yield. Naive and central memory subsets were obtained from all 28 donors, but regulatory and stem cell-like memory subsets were isolated from only 8 patients and roughly eight healthy donors.

V lost 0 bases and J lost 3 bases; the stretch between them is 16 bases long. Taken from cysteine to phenylalanine, the CDR3 has 17 residues. Here the CDR3 DNA is all that survives: 51 bases in frame from base 1. Per the germline V gene, SGHRS is the CDR1 and YFSETQ is the CDR2. Overall results and qualifications from the work: The naive, central memory and regulatory TCRB repertoires appeared to resemble one another more closely among patients than among healthy donors. In all four CD4+ subsets, TCRB CDR3 length was moderately but significantly shorter in type 1 diabetes patients. Because cDNA rather than genomic DNA was sequenced, highly expressing activated cells could have been over-represented, although no difference in activation and CD3 levels was found between groups. HLA sub-analyses involved small numbers of individuals, so any influence of HLA type on TCRB rearrangement remained unresolved. Patients with type 1 diabetes made fewer insertions and deleted more nucleotides at VDJ recombination sites, implying thymic rearrangement abnormalities. Shorter templates might be favored by PCR, yet because patient and control samples were amplified and corrected together, any such skew would affect both groups equally.

The High Capacity cDNA Reverse Transcription Kit was used to reverse transcribe all of the isolated RNA, meaning that expressed TCRB transcripts were what got sequenced. Deep immunoSEQ sequencing was performed on naive, central memory and regulatory T cell samples, with an average of roughly 3.3 million total reads per sample. After sorted cells were lysed in RLT buffer, RNA was extracted with DNase-treated RNeasy Micro or Mini kits, with the choice depending on cell number. To prevent cross-contamination, each cell subset was processed individually, whereas patient and healthy donor samples were processed jointly. The immunoSEQ multiplex PCR was used to amplify TCRB sequences from cDNA, generating 87-bp fragments that spanned the CDR3 region. Sequencing of the amplicons was performed on the Illumina HiSeq platform. As for the original processing: Synthetic template baselines were used to correct PCR bias computationally, reads within Hamming distance 2 were collapsed together, and singletons that could not be merged were discarded. By aligning reads against IMGT, V, D and J genes, CDR3 length, and insertions or deletions at six rearrangement sites were assigned. Within each subset, clonotype counts were normalized to sorted cell number, and only after that were true diversity and Gini coefficients computed with the tcR R package. The overlap coefficient, calculated on TCRB nucleotide sequences, was used to measure repertoire sharing. Out-of-frame TCRB sequences from naive cells were analyzed to stand in for the pre-selection repertoire. Entries here come from immuneACCESS through TCRdb and include only in-frame sequences with V and J called. Some clones fail to appear in such tables; in the studies checked, an unresolved V gene covers under half of the shortfall, and the cause of the remainder is unknown. D and trimming come from the DNA, and the V and J calls and clone size come from that table. The sample table lists hundreds of thousands of clones, 15% to 19% of them with a count of one. Jointly, the top ten make up 0.09% to 0.095% of the sample.

This clone has a handful of counts. The clone's antigen remains unknown. Base qualities were left out, and no much larger clone turns up one base away. Each donor gave one peripheral blood draw, averaging approximately 0.12 L, which was collected into heparinised tubes. A BD FACSAria II was used to sort naive, central memory, regulatory and stem cell-like memory CD4+ T cells with a panel that included CD45RO, CCR7, CD25, CD127, CD95 and CD27. All sorted populations exceeded 95% purity. PBMCs were isolated immediately by Lymphoprep density gradient centrifugation and stained directly without culture. So that batch effects would be minimized, each experiment stained and sorted samples in pairs, pairing one healthy donor with one patient.

The chain links TRBV5-1 with TRBJ2-1; the D gene is tentatively TRBD1 or TRBD2, each matching 5 bases. This TCR was sampled from a man between 18 and 29 years old in good health. Sequencing was performed on naive CD4+ T cells from blood. Per the publication, the cell subset or site label means: true naive CD4+ T cells. The nucleotide sequence is TGCGCCAGCAGCTTGGAATTCCGGGGACGAAGCTACAATGAGCAGTTCTTC. It codes for CASSLEFRGRSYNEQFF.